The T cell receptor beta chain under discussion was sequenced for a study of T-cell reconstitution after alpha-beta-depleted transplantation in children. The V gene lost 2 bases and the J gene lost 7 bases, with 12 bases spanning the gap. This CDR3 is 14 amino acids long. TCRbeta library construction was performed incorporating unique molecular identifiers. TCRdb ran MiXCR on the PCR reads and lists one entry per CDR3 protein. The sample shows around 100,000 distinct CDR3 sequences, approximately 6% of them seen only once. Points from the study as a whole: When one year had passed after transplant, most T-cell counts and diversity came from newly produced T cells. Two months or so post-transplant, alpha-beta T cells reportedly derived from several hundred expanded graft clones. Surviving recipient T cells and thymic progenitors accounted for the high day-60 TCRbeta diversity observed in some patients.

This clonotype has at least ten counts. The antigen is undetermined. This clonotype originated in a female patient aged 2 to 10 who had a stem cell transplant for Fanconi anemia, so the T cells may come from the graft donor. V usage is TRBV12-3 or TRBV12-4 and J usage is TRBJ2-1; TRBD1 might be the D (6 bases). The starting material was PBMCs, mostly from graft donor cells, obtained 60 days after TCRalphabeta/CD19-depleted stem cell transplant. CDR3 nucleotides: TGTGCCAGCAGTTTATTTTCAGGGGTTAATGAGCAGTTCTTC. Translated: CASSLFSGVNEQFF.